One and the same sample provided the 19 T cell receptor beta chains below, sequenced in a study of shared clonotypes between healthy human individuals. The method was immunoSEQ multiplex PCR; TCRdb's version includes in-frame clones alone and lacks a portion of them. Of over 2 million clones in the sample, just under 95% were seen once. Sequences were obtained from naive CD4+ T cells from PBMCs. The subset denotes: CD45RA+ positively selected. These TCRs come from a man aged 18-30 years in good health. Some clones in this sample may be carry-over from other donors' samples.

CDR3 in DNA: TGTGCCAGCAGTTACGGACGCAGCTCCTACGAGCAGTACTTC. Translated, it gives CASSYGRSSYEQYF. The chain is built from TRBV28 and TRBJ2-7; D is unresolved. Deletions cut 4 bases from V and 0 bases from J, with 10 bases between. The CDR3 has 14 residues. Germline values: CDR1 MDHEN, CDR2 SYDVKM.

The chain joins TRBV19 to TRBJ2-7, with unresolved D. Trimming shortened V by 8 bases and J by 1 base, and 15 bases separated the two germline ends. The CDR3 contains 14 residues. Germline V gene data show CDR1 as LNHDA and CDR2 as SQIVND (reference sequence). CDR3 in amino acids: CASCRNGWSYEQYF. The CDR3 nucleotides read TGTGCCAGTTGCCGAAACGGGTGGTCCTACGAGCAGTACTTC.

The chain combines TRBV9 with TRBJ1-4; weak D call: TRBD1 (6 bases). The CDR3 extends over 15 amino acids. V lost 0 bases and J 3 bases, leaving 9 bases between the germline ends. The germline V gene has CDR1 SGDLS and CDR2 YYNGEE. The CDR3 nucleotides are TGTGCCAGCAGCGTAGCAGGACAGCCTAATGAAAAACTGTTTTTT. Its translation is CASSVAGQPNEKLFF.

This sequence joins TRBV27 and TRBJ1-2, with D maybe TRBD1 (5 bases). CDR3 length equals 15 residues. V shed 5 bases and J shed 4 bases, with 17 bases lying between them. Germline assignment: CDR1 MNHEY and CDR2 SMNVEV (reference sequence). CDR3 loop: CASSPRDPSGYGYTF. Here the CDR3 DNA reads TGTGCCAGCAGTCCCCGGGACCCATCGGGCTATGGCTACACCTTC.

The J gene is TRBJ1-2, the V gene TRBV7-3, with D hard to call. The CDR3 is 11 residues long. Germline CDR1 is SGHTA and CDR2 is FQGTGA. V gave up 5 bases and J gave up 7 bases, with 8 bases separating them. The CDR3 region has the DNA TGTGCCAGCAGCGGAGGGTTTGGCTACACCTTC. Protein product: CASSGGFGYTF.

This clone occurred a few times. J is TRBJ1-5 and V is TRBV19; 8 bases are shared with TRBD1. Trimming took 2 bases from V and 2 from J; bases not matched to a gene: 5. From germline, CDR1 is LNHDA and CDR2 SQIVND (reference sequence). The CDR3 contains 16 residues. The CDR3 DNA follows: TGTGCCAGTAGTATACCAGGGGGCTTGGGCAATCAGCCCCAGCATTTT. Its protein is CASSIPGGLGNQPQHF. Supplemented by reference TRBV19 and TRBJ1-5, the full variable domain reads DGGITQSPKYLFRKEGQNVTLSCEQNLNHDAMYWYRQDPGQGLRLIYYSQIVNDFQKGDIAEGYSVSREKKESFPLTVTSAQKNPTAFYLCASSIPGGLGNQPQHFGDGTRLSIL.

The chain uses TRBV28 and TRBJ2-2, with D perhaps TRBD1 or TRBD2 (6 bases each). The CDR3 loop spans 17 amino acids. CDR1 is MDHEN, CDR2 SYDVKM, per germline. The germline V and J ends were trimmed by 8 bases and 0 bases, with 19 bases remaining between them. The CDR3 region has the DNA TGTGCCAGCCGGACGGAGGGGGGATCCGCGAACACCGGGGAGCTGTTTTTT. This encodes CASRTEGGSANTGELFF.

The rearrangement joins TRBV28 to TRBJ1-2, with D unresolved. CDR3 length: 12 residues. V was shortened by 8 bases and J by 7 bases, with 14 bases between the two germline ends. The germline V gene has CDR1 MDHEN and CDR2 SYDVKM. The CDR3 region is CASQRGLSGYTF. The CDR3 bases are TGTGCCAGCCAGCGTGGTCTCTCTGGCTACACCTTC.

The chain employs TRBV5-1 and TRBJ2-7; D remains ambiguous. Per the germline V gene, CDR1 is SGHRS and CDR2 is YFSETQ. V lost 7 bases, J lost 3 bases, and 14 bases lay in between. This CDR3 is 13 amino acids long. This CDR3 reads CASSEGPVYEQYF. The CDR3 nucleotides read TGCGCCAGCTCCGAAGGTCCAGTCTACGAGCAGTACTTC.

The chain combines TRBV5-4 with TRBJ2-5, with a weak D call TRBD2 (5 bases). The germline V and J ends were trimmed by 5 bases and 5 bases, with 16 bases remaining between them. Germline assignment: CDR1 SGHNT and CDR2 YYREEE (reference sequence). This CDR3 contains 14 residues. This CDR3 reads CASSSPSSPETQYF. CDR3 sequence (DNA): TGTGCCAGCAGTTCCCCATCTAGCCCTGAGACCCAGTACTTC.

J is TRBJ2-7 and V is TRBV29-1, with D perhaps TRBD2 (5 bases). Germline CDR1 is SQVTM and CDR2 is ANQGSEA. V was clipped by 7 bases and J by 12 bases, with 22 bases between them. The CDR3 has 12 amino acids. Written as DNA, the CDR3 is TGCAGCGCAGCAAGCGCGGGCCTAAGTGTGTACTTC. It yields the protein CSAASAGLSVYF.

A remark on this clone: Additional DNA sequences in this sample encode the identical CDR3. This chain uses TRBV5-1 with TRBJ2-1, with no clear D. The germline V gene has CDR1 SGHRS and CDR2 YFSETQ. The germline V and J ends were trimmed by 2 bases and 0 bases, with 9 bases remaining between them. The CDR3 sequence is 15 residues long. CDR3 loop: CASSFTDSSYNEQFF. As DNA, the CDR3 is TGCGCCAGCAGCTTTACGGATAGCTCCTACAATGAGCAGTTCTTC.

CDR3 in DNA: TGTGCCAGCAAATTGGCTACTGGGGAGCAGTACTTC. Amino acids: CASKLATGEQYF. The V call is TRBV28, the J call TRBJ2-7; D uncertain. The CDR3 contains 12 residues. V was cut by 7 bases and J by 7 bases, with 14 bases left in between. Germline V gene lookup returns CDR1 MDHEN and CDR2 SYDVKM. The full variable domain, in which reference TRBV28 and TRBJ2-7 provide the parts outside the CDR3, is DVKVTQSSRYLVKRTGEKVFLECVQDMDHENMFWYRQDPGLGLRLIYFSYDVKMKEKGDIPEGYSVSREKKERFSLILESASTNQTSMYLCASKLATGEQYFGPGTRLTVT.

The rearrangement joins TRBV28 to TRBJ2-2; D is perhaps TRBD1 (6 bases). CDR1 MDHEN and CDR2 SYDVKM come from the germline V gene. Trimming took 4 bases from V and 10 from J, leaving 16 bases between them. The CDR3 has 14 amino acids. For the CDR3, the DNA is TGTGCCAGCAGTTCCCCAGGGGAAGGAACGGAGCTGTTTTTT. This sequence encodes CASSSPGEGTELFF.

In DNA form, the CDR3 reads TGTGCCAGCAGCGTACGACAGGGAGAATCACCCCTCCACTTT. Translated, it gives CASSVRQGESPLHF. The J gene is TRBJ1-6, the V gene TRBV9; 7 bases are shared with TRBD1. The CDR3 has 14 residues. Germline V gene sequence: CDR1 SGDLS, CDR2 YYNGEE. V lost 1 base to trimming and J lost 10 bases; unmatched junction nucleotides: 5.

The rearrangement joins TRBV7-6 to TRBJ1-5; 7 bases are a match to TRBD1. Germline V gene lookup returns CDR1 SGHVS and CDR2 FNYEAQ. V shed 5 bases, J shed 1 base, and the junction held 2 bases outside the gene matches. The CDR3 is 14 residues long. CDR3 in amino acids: CASSQDRSNQPQHF. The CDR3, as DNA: TGTGCCAGCAGCCAGGACAGGAGCAATCAGCCCCAGCATTTT.

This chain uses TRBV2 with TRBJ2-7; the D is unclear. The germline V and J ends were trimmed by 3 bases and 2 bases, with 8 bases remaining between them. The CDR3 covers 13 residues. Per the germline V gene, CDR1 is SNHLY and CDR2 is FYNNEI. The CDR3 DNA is TGTGCCAGCAGTGATGTGTCTCCCTACGAGCAGTACTTC. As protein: CASSDVSPYEQYF.

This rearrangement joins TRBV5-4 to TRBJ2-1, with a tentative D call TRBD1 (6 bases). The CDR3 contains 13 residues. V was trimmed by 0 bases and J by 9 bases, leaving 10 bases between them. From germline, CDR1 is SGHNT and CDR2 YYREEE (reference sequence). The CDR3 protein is CASSLDREFEQFF. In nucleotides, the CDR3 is TGTGCCAGCAGCTTGGACAGGGAGTTTGAGCAGTTCTTC. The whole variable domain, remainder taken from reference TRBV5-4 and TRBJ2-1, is ETGVTQSPTHLIKTRGQQVTLRCSSQSGHNTVSWYQQALGQGPQFIFQYYREEENGRGNFPPRFSGLQFPNYSSELNVNALELDDSALYLCASSLDREFEQFFGPGTRLTVL.

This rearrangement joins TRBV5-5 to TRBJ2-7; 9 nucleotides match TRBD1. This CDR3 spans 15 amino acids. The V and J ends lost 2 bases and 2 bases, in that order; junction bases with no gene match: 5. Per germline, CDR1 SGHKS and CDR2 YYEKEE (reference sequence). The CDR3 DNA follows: TGTGCCAGCAGCTTTACCGGGACAGGGACCTACGAGCAGTACTTC. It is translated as CASSFTGTGTYEQYF.